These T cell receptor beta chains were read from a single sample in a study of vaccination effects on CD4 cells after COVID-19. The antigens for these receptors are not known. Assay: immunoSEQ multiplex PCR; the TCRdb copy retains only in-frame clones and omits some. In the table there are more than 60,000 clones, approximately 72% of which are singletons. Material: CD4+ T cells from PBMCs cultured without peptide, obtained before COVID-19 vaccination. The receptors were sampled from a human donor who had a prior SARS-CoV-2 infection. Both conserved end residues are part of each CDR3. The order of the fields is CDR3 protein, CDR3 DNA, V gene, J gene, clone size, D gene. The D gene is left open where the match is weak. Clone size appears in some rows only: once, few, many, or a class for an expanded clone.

CDR3aa: CSLGSVEEQYF; CDR3nt: TGCAGTTTGGGTAGCGTGGAGGAGCAGTACTTC; v_gene: TRBV20-1; j_gene: TRBJ2-7; abundance: NA; d_gene: NA
CDR3aa: CSASTLFGLAGGYNEQFF; CDR3nt: TGCAGTGCTAGTACCCTCTTTGGACTAGCGGGGGGGTACAATGAGCAGTTCTTC; v_gene: TRBV20-1; j_gene: TRBJ2-1; abundance: NA; d_gene: TRBD2
CDR3aa: CASSLLGLEINEQFF; CDR3nt: TGTGCCAGCAGCTTGTTGGGACTAGAAATCAATGAGCAGTTCTTC; v_gene: TRBV5-6; j_gene: TRBJ2-1; abundance: NA; d_gene: TRBD2
CDR3aa: CASSFTTGNEQYF; CDR3nt: TGCGCCAGCAGCTTTACAACAGGGAACGAGCAGTACTTC; v_gene: TRBV5-1; j_gene: TRBJ2-7; abundance: NA; d_gene: NA
CDR3aa: CASSPNTGELFF; CDR3nt: TGTGCCAGCAGCCCCAACACCGGGGAGCTGTTTTTT; v_gene: TRBV11-3; j_gene: TRBJ2-2; abundance: NA; d_gene: NA
CDR3aa: CASSLAFRGLSDGYTF; CDR3nt: TGTGCCAGCAGCTTAGCGTTCAGGGGGCTTAGTGATGGCTACACCTTC; v_gene: TRBV7-2; j_gene: TRBJ1-2; abundance: NA; d_gene: TRBD1
CDR3aa: CASSLSADPSGETQYF; CDR3nt: TGTGCCAGCAGCTTGAGTGCGGACCCTTCGGGGGAGACCCAGTACTTC; v_gene: TRBV5-5; j_gene: TRBJ2-5; abundance: NA; d_gene: NA
CDR3aa: CASSQQLRGETQYF; CDR3nt: TGTGCCAGCAGCCAGCAGTTGAGGGGCGAGACCCAGTACTTC; v_gene: TRBV7-2; j_gene: TRBJ2-5; abundance: NA; d_gene: NA
CDR3aa: CASSRNRETQYF; CDR3nt: TGTGCCAGCAGCCGTAACCGGGAGACCCAGTACTTC; v_gene: TRBV12-3/TRBV12-4; j_gene: TRBJ2-5; abundance: once; d_gene: NA
CDR3aa: CASSLAVNEKLFF; CDR3nt: TGTGCCAGCAGCTTAGCAGTTAATGAAAAACTGTTTTTT; v_gene: TRBV7-2; j_gene: TRBJ1-4; abundance: NA; d_gene: NA
CDR3aa: CASSLAYGQGGTGELFF; CDR3nt: TGCGCCAGCAGCTTGGCTTATGGACAGGGGGGCACCGGGGAGCTGTTTTTT; v_gene: TRBV5-1; j_gene: TRBJ2-2; abundance: NA; d_gene: TRBD1
CDR3aa: CATSRKPGAEAFF; CDR3nt: TGTGCCACCAGCAGGAAACCAGGGGCTGAAGCTTTCTTT; v_gene: TRBV15; j_gene: TRBJ1-1; abundance: medium-sized; d_gene: NA
CDR3aa: CASSLYKVGNVLTF; CDR3nt: TGTGCCAGCAGCTTGTACAAGGTTGGCAACGTCCTGACTTTC; v_gene: TRBV5-6; j_gene: TRBJ2-6; abundance: NA; d_gene: NA
CDR3aa: CASTSAGLSYEQYF; CDR3nt: TGTGCCAGCACTTCTGCGGGTCTCTCCTACGAGCAGTACTTC; v_gene: TRBV7-2; j_gene: TRBJ2-7; abundance: NA; d_gene: NA
CDR3aa: CASSIDMRDRGLNEQYF; CDR3nt: TGTGCCAGTAGTATAGATATGCGGGACAGGGGGCTCAACGAGCAGTACTTC; v_gene: TRBV19; j_gene: TRBJ2-7; abundance: NA; d_gene: TRBD1
CDR3aa: CASSLAGNTEAFF; CDR3nt: TGTGCCAGCAGCTTAGCCGGGAACACTGAAGCTTTCTTT; v_gene: TRBV11-3; j_gene: TRBJ1-1; abundance: NA; d_gene: NA
CDR3aa: CASSTNTLWEQYF; CDR3nt: TGTGCCAGCAGTACTAATACCCTTTGGGAGCAGTACTTC; v_gene: TRBV6-2/TRBV6-3; j_gene: TRBJ2-7; abundance: NA; d_gene: NA
CDR3aa: CASSEWDRVSPLHF; CDR3nt: TGTGCCAGCAGTGAATGGGACAGGGTTTCACCCCTCCACTTT; v_gene: TRBV6-1; j_gene: TRBJ1-6; abundance: few; d_gene: TRBD1
CDR3aa: CATSENNQPQHF; CDR3nt: TGTGCCACCAGTGAAAACAATCAGCCCCAGCATTTT; v_gene: TRBV24-1; j_gene: TRBJ1-5; abundance: NA; d_gene: NA
CDR3aa: CASSLANRPEQFF; CDR3nt: TGTGCCAGCAGCTTGGCCAACCGCCCGGAGCAGTTCTTC; v_gene: TRBV5-5; j_gene: TRBJ2-1; abundance: NA; d_gene: NA
CDR3aa: CASRPGAGGTDTQYF; CDR3nt: TGTGCCAGTCGCCCTGGCGCGGGGGGCACAGATACGCAGTATTTT; v_gene: TRBV19; j_gene: TRBJ2-3; abundance: NA; d_gene: TRBD2
CDR3aa: CASSWNREVPAFF; CDR3nt: TGCGCCAGCAGCTGGAACAGGGAAGTGCCAGCTTTCTTT; v_gene: TRBV5-1; j_gene: TRBJ1-1; abundance: NA; d_gene: NA
CDR3aa: CASSPPGLAGNEQFF; CDR3nt: TGTGCCAGCTCACCTCCGGGACTAGCGGGGAATGAGCAGTTCTTC; v_gene: TRBV18; j_gene: TRBJ2-1; abundance: few; d_gene: TRBD2
CDR3aa: CASSLGKGASDTQYF; CDR3nt: TGTGCCAGCAGCTTAGGAAAGGGGGCGAGCGATACGCAGTATTTT; v_gene: TRBV11-3; j_gene: TRBJ2-3; abundance: NA; d_gene: TRBD1
CDR3aa: CASSSAGGPARVGEQFF; CDR3nt: TGTGCCAGTAGTAGCGCGGGAGGACCCGCCCGGGTCGGTGAGCAGTTCTTC; v_gene: TRBV19; j_gene: TRBJ2-1; abundance: NA; d_gene: TRBD2
CDR3aa: CASSIGNNSPLHF; CDR3nt: TGTGCCAGCAGTATCGGGAATAATTCACCCCTCCACTTT; v_gene: TRBV5-4; j_gene: TRBJ1-6; abundance: NA; d_gene: NA
CDR3aa: CASSNNRGGYEQYF; CDR3nt: TGTGCCAGCAGCAATAATAGGGGGGGCTACGAGCAGTACTTC; v_gene: TRBV7-2; j_gene: TRBJ2-7; abundance: NA; d_gene: NA
CDR3aa: CSASSRGWDTQYF; CDR3nt: TGCAGTGCTAGTTCCCGGGGGTGGGATACGCAGTATTTT; v_gene: TRBV20-1; j_gene: TRBJ2-3; abundance: NA; d_gene: NA
CDR3aa: CASSPEQGTETQYF; CDR3nt: TGTGCCAGCAGCCCAGAGCAGGGAACAGAGACCCAGTACTTC; v_gene: TRBV2; j_gene: TRBJ2-5; abundance: NA; d_gene: NA
CDR3aa: CASSSSAGANTGELFF; CDR3nt: TGTGCCAGCAGCTCCTCAGCGGGGGCGAACACCGGGGAGCTGTTTTTT; v_gene: TRBV7-3; j_gene: TRBJ2-2; abundance: NA; d_gene: TRBD2
CDR3aa: CASSLDSTDTQYF; CDR3nt: TGTGCCAGCAGCTTAGACTCAACAGATACGCAGTATTTT; v_gene: TRBV7-9; j_gene: TRBJ2-3; abundance: NA; d_gene: NA
CDR3aa: CASSVRGNIGSHEQYF; CDR3nt: TGTGCCAGCAGTGTGCGGGGGAACATCGGGTCCCACGAGCAGTACTTC; v_gene: TRBV6-1; j_gene: TRBJ2-7; abundance: NA; d_gene: TRBD2
CDR3aa: CASSESNTIYF; CDR3nt: TGTGCCAGCAGTGAATCGAACACCATATATTTT; v_gene: TRBV2; j_gene: TRBJ1-3; abundance: NA; d_gene: NA
CDR3aa: CASSKGSSGTNEQFF; CDR3nt: TGTGCCAGCAGCAAAGGCTCGTCGGGAACGAACGAGCAGTTCTTC; v_gene: TRBV7-3; j_gene: TRBJ2-1; abundance: NA; d_gene: NA
CDR3aa: CASIMNGRGNQPQHF; CDR3nt: TGTGCCAGTATCATGAACGGGAGGGGCAATCAGCCCCAGCATTTT; v_gene: TRBV19; j_gene: TRBJ1-5; abundance: once; d_gene: NA
CDR3aa: CASSFQLGAYNSPLHF; CDR3nt: TGCGCCAGCAGCTTTCAACTAGGGGCCTATAATTCACCCCTCCACTTT; v_gene: TRBV5-1; j_gene: TRBJ1-6; abundance: NA; d_gene: NA
CDR3aa: CASSEGGKGYYGYTF; CDR3nt: TGTGCCAGCAGTGAAGGGGGGAAAGGTTACTATGGCTACACCTTC; v_gene: TRBV25-1; j_gene: TRBJ1-2; abundance: NA; d_gene: NA
CDR3aa: CASSQGGRRVYTQYF; CDR3nt: TGTGCCAGCAGCCAAGGGGGGCGACGGGTTTATACGCAGTATTTT; v_gene: TRBV3-1/TRBV3-2; j_gene: TRBJ2-3; abundance: NA; d_gene: NA
CDR3aa: CASSRRYAGGSADTQYF; CDR3nt: TGTGCCAGCAGCAGACGTTACGCAGGGGGCTCCGCAGATACGCAGTATTTT; v_gene: TRBV7-9; j_gene: TRBJ2-3; abundance: NA; d_gene: TRBD1
CDR3aa: CASSQQGNSPLHF; CDR3nt: TGTGCCAGCAGCCAACAGGGCAATTCACCCCTCCACTTT; v_gene: TRBV3-1/TRBV3-2; j_gene: TRBJ1-6; abundance: NA; d_gene: NA
CDR3aa: CASSQYGGGYGYTF; CDR3nt: TGTGCCAGCAGCCAATACGGGGGGGGCTATGGCTACACCTTC; v_gene: TRBV7-2; j_gene: TRBJ1-2; abundance: NA; d_gene: NA
CDR3aa: CASRFTGTQTQYF; CDR3nt: TGTGCCAGCAGGTTTACAGGGACCCAGACCCAGTACTTC; v_gene: TRBV12-3/TRBV12-4; j_gene: TRBJ2-5; abundance: NA; d_gene: NA
CDR3aa: CASSAGGRREEYAKNIQYF; CDR3nt: TGTGCCAGCAGCGCCGGGGGGCGGAGGGAAGAGTATGCCAAAAACATTCAGTACTTC; v_gene: TRBV9; j_gene: TRBJ2-4; abundance: NA; d_gene: NA
CDR3aa: CASSRGQVYGYTF; CDR3nt: TGTGCCAGCAGCCGTGGACAAGTCTATGGCTACACCTTC; v_gene: TRBV7-9; j_gene: TRBJ1-2; abundance: NA; d_gene: NA
CDR3aa: CASAWDTKYEQYF; CDR3nt: TGTGCTAGTGCCTGGGACACCAAATACGAGCAGTACTTC; v_gene: TRBV12-5; j_gene: TRBJ2-7; abundance: NA; d_gene: NA
CDR3aa: CASSVTGYNEKLFF; CDR3nt: TGTGCCAGCAGCGTAACAGGTTATAATGAAAAACTGTTTTTT; v_gene: TRBV9; j_gene: TRBJ1-4; abundance: NA; d_gene: NA
CDR3aa: CASSHGQGAYEQYF; CDR3nt: TGTGCCAGCAGTCACGGACAGGGAGCGTACGAGCAGTACTTC; v_gene: TRBV6-5; j_gene: TRBJ2-7; abundance: NA; d_gene: TRBD1
CDR3aa: CASSLRLAGGRSGANVLTF; CDR3nt: TGTGCCAGCAGCTTACGACTAGCGGGAGGCCGCTCTGGGGCCAACGTCCTGACTTTC; v_gene: TRBV9; j_gene: TRBJ2-6; abundance: NA; d_gene: TRBD2
CDR3aa: CASSRLAYEQYF; CDR3nt: TGTGCCAGCAGCCGACTAGCTTACGAGCAGTACTTC; v_gene: TRBV2; j_gene: TRBJ2-7; abundance: NA; d_gene: TRBD2
CDR3aa: CASGLVDLDTQYF; CDR3nt: TGTGCTAGTGGTTTGGTAGACCTAGATACGCAGTATTTT; v_gene: TRBV12-5; j_gene: TRBJ2-3; abundance: NA; d_gene: NA
CDR3aa: CASRYYSTDTQYF; CDR3nt: TGTGCCAGCAGGTATTACAGCACAGATACGCAGTATTTT; v_gene: TRBV7-8; j_gene: TRBJ2-3; abundance: NA; d_gene: NA
CDR3aa: CATSDPPPNDTQYF; CDR3nt: TGTGCCACCAGTGACCCCCCACCAAACGATACGCAGTATTTT; v_gene: TRBV24-1; j_gene: TRBJ2-3; abundance: NA; d_gene: NA
CDR3aa: CASTAFTGTGLRQPQHF; CDR3nt: TGTGCCAGTACTGCATTCACCGGGACAGGGTTACGGCAGCCCCAGCATTTT; v_gene: TRBV19; j_gene: TRBJ1-5; abundance: NA; d_gene: TRBD1
CDR3aa: CASSMGTSGSFEQYF; CDR3nt: TGTGCCAGCAGTATGGGGACTAGCGGGAGTTTCGAGCAGTACTTC; v_gene: TRBV25-1; j_gene: TRBJ2-7; abundance: NA; d_gene: TRBD2
CDR3aa: CASSLGTGTNQPQHF; CDR3nt: TGCGCCAGCAGCTTAGGTACAGGGACGAATCAGCCCCAGCATTTT; v_gene: TRBV5-1; j_gene: TRBJ1-5; abundance: NA; d_gene: NA
CDR3aa: CAISDSGLYPVVAFF; CDR3nt: TGTGCCATCAGTGATTCAGGACTCTATCCGGTGGTGGCTTTCTTT; v_gene: TRBV10-3; j_gene: TRBJ1-1; abundance: few; d_gene: NA
CDR3aa: CSAILQRNTEAFF; CDR3nt: TGCAGCGCAATACTTCAGAGGAACACTGAAGCTTTCTTT; v_gene: TRBV29-1; j_gene: TRBJ1-1; abundance: NA; d_gene: NA
CDR3aa: CATRPQGDSYNEQFF; CDR3nt: TGTGCCACCAGACCCCAGGGGGACTCCTACAATGAGCAGTTCTTC; v_gene: TRBV15; j_gene: TRBJ2-1; abundance: NA; d_gene: TRBD1
CDR3aa: CASSLEVGRSGTGSSYEQYF; CDR3nt: TGTGCCAGCAGCTTAGAGGTGGGGAGATCGGGGACAGGGAGCTCCTACGAGCAGTACTTC; v_gene: TRBV11-3; j_gene: TRBJ2-7; abundance: NA; d_gene: TRBD1